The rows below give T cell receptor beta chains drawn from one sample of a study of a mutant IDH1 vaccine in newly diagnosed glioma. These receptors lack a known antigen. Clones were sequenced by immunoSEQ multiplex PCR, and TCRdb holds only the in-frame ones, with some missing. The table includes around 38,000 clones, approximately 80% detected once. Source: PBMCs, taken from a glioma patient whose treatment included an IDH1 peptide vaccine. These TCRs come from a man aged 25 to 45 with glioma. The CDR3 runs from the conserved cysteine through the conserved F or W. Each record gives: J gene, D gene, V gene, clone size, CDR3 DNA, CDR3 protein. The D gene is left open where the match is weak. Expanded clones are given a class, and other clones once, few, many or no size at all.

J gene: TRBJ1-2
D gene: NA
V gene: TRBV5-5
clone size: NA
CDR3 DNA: TGTGCCAGCACTGGGACGGCCGCGGGGGGCTACACCTTC
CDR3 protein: CASTGTAAGGYTF

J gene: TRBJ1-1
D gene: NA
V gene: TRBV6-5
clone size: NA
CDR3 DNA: TGTGCCAGCAGTTACAGGGGGAGGATGGACACTGAAGCTTTCTTT
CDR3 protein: CASSYRGRMDTEAFF

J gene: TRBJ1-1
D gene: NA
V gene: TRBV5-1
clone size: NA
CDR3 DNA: TGCGCCAGCAGCTCGACGGGGGGAAACACTGAAGCTTTCTTT
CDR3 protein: CASSSTGGNTEAFF

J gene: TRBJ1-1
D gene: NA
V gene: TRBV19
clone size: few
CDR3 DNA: TGTGCCAGTAGCCCGCAGGGGAACACTGAAGCTTTCTTT
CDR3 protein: CASSPQGNTEAFF

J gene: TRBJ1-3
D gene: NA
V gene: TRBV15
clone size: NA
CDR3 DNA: TGTGCCACCAGCCCTAGGACGCGTTCTGGAAACACCATATATTTT
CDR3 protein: CATSPRTRSGNTIYF

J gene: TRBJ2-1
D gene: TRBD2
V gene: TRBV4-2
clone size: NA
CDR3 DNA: TGTGCCAGCAGCTTACGGGGGAGGGCCGGGTATGAGCAGTTCTTC
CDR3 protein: CASSLRGRAGYEQFF

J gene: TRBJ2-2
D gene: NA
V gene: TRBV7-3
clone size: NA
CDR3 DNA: TGTGCCAGCAGCCCCCGGACTTCAACCGGGGAGCTGTTTTTT
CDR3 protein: CASSPRTSTGELFF

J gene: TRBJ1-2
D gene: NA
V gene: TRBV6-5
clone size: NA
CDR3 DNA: TGTGCCAGCAGGCGAGCGGGAAACTATGGCTACACCTTC
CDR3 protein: CASRRAGNYGYTF

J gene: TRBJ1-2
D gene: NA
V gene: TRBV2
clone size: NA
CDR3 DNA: TGTGCCGAGAACAGGGTGGACTATGGCTACACCTTC
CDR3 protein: CAENRVDYGYTF

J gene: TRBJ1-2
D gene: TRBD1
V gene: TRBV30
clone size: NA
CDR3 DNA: TGTGCCTGGGGAGCAGGGGGAGGGGACTATGGCTACACCTTC
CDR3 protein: CAWGAGGGDYGYTF

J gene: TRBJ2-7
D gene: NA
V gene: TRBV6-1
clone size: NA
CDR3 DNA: TGTGCCAGCAGTGAGCCAGGACCAAGCTACGAGCAGTACTTC
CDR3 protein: CASSEPGPSYEQYF

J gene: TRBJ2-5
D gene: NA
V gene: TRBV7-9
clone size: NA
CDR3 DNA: TGTGCCAGCAGCTTCCAAGAGACCCAGTACTTC
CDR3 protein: CASSFQETQYF

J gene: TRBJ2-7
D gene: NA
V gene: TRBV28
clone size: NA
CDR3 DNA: TGTGCCAGCAGCCCGGCGGGGTCGGAAGAGCAGTACTTC
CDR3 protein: CASSPAGSEEQYF

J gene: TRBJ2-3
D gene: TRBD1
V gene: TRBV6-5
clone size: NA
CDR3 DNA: TGTGCCAGTAACCGGGACAGAACAGATACGCAGTATTTT
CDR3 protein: CASNRDRTDTQYF

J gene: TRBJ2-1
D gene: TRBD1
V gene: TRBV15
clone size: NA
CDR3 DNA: TGTGCCACCAGCCTCCGGGACAGGGGCTACAATGAGCAGTTCTTC
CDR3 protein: CATSLRDRGYNEQFF

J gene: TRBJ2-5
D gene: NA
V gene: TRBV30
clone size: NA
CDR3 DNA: TGTGCCTGGAGTGGCCTTACGAAAGAGACCCAGTACTTC
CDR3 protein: CAWSGLTKETQYF

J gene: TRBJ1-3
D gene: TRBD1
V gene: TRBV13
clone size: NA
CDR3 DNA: TGTGCCAGCAGCTTAGCAGACAGGGGTGGAAACACCATATATTTT
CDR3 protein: CASSLADRGGNTIYF

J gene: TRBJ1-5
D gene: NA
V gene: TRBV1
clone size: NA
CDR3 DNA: TGCACCAGCAGCCAAGGTGCCGGGAACGGGCTCGAGAGCAATCAGCCCCAGCATTTT
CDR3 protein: CTSSQGAGNGLESNQPQHF

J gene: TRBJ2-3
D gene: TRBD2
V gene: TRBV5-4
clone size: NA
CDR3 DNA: TGTGCCAGCAGGCAACTAGCGGGAATCACAGATACGCAGTATTTT
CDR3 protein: CASRQLAGITDTQYF

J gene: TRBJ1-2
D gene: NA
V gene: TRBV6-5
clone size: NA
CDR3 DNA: TGTGCCAGCAGTTACTCGCCGAACTATGGCTACACCTTC
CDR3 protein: CASSYSPNYGYTF

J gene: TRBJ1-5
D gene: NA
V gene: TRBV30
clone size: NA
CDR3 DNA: TGTGCCTGGAGTGTCTCTGGGGGCAATCAGCCCCAGCATTTT
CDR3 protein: CAWSVSGGNQPQHF

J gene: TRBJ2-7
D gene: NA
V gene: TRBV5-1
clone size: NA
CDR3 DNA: TGCGCCAGCAGCGATGACAGAAACCACGAGCAGTACTTC
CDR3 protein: CASSDDRNHEQYF

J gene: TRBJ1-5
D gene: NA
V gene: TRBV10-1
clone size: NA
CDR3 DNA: TGCGCCAGCAGTGAGTCGGAAACACTGCCCCAGCATTTT
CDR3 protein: CASSESETLPQHF

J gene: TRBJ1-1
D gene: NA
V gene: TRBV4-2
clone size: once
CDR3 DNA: TGTGCCAGCAGCCAAGATATTAGGGAATGGGACACTGAAGCTTTCTTT
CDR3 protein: CASSQDIREWDTEAFF

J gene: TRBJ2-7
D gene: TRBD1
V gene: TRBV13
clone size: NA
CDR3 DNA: TGTGCCAGCAGCCCGGTTGTCGGACAGGGGGAGCAGTACTTC
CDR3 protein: CASSPVVGQGEQYF

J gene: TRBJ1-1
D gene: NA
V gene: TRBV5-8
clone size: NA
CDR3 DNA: TGTGCCAGCAGTCCTTTAGGGAGCACTGAAGCTTTCTTT
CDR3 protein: CASSPLGSTEAFF

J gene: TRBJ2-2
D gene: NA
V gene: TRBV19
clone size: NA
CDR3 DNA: TGTGCCAGTAGTCACCTGGCTGGTCAGGTGACGCGGAACACCGGGGAGCTGTTTTTT
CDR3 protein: CASSHLAGQVTRNTGELFF

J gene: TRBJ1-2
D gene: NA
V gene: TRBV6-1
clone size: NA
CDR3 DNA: TGTGCCAGCACCACAAGGGCAGGAACGATCTATGGCTACACCTTC
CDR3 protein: CASTTRAGTIYGYTF

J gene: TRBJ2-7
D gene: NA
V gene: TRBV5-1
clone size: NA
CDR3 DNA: TGCGCCAGCAGCTTGGAAGGCGGGCCCGACGAGCAGTACTTC
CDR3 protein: CASSLEGGPDEQYF

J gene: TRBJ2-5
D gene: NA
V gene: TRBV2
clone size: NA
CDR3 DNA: TGTGCCAGCAGTGAAAGTGTACAAGAGACCCAGTACTTC
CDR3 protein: CASSESVQETQYF

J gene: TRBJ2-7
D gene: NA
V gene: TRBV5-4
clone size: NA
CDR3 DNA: TGTGCCAGCAGCTTAGGGGGAGAGAACTCCTACGAGCAGTACTTC
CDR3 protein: CASSLGGENSYEQYF